This T cell receptor beta chain was found in a study of T-cell reconstitution after alpha-beta-depleted transplantation in children. Study-level results: Several hundred expanded graft clones reportedly supplied alpha-beta T cells about two months after transplant. Some patients' high day-60 TCRbeta diversity was attributed to recipient cells surviving conditioning. T-cell numbers and diversity one year post-transplant derived largely from freshly generated T cells.

Preparation of the TCRbeta library involved a method that used unique molecular identifiers. Each CDR3 protein gets one entry after TCRdb re-called the PCR reads with MiXCR. The repertoire holds some 300,000 distinct CDR3 sequences, about 7.3% seen once, with approximately 8.2% in the top ten. As concerns this clonotype: Its antigen is not identified.

Germline V CDR1 and CDR2: KGHSH, LQKENI. The CDR3 runs 15 residues. V shed 6 bases and J shed 2 bases, with 16 bases lying between them. V and J are TRBV18 and TRBJ1-1; a possible D gene is TRBD1 (6 bases). Source: peripheral blood, taken 360 days after TCRalphabeta/CD19-depleted stem cell transplant. This receptor was obtained from a female patient between 2 and 15 years old who had a stem cell transplant for Fanconi anemia, so the T cells may come from the graft donor. The CDR3 here is CASSSDRGANTEAFF. DNA of the CDR3: TGTGCCAGCTCTTCTGACCGGGGGGCCAACACTGAAGCTTTCTTT.